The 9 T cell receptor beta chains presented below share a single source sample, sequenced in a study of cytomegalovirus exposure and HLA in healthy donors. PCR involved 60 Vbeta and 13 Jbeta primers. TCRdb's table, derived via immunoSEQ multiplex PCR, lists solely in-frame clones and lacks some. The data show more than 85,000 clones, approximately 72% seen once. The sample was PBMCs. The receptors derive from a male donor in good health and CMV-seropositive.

The CDR3 DNA is TGTGCCTGGGGGACAGGCATCTCTGGAAACACCATATATTTT. This gives the protein CAWGTGISGNTIYF. The chain carries TRBV30 and TRBJ1-3; 8 bases map to TRBD1. Losses at the gene ends were 5 bases for V and 0 bases for J; bases not matched to a gene: 3. CDR3 length: 14 amino acids. Germline V gene data show CDR1 as GTSNPN and CDR2 as SVGIG (reference sequence).

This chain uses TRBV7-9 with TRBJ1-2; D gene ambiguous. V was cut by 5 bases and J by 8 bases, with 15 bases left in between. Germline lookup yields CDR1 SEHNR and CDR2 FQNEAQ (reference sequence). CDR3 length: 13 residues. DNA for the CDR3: TGTGCCAGCAGCCCAACAAGGGCTAGCGGCTACACCTTC. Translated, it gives CASSPTRASGYTF.

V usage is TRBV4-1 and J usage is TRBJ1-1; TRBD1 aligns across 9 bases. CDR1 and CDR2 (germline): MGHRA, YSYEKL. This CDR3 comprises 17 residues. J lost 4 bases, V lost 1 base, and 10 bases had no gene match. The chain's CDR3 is CASSQGVGTGFSTEAFF. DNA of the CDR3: TGCGCCAGCAGCCAAGGGGTTGGGACAGGGTTCAGCACTGAAGCTTTCTTT.

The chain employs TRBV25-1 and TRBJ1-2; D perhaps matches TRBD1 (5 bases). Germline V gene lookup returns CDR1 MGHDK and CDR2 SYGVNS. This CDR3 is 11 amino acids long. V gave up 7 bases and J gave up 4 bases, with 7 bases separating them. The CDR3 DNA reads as TGTGCCAGCACTGACAGCTATGGCTACACCTTC. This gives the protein CASTDSYGYTF.

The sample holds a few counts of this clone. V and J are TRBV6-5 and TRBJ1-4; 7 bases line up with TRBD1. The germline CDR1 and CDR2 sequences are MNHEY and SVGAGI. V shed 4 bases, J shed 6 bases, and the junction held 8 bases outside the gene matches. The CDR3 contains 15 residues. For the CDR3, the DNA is TGTGCCAGCAGTTCAGACAGGGCAGGGCATGAAAAACTGTTTTTT. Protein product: CASSSDRAGHEKLFF.

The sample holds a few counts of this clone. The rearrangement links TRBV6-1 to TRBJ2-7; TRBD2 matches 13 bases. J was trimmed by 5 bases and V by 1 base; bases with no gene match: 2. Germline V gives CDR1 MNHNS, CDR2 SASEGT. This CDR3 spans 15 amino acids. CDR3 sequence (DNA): TGTGCCAGCAGTGAAGAACTAGCGGGGGGGCACGAGCAGTACTTC. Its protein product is CASSEELAGGHEQYF.

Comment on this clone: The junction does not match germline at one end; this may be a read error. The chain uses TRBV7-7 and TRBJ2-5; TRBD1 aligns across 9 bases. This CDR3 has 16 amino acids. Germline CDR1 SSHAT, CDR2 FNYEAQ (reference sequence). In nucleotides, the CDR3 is TGTGCTAGCAGCTTAGACAGGGGGAGAGGCCAAGAGACCCAGTACTTC. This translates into CASSLDRGRGQETQYF.

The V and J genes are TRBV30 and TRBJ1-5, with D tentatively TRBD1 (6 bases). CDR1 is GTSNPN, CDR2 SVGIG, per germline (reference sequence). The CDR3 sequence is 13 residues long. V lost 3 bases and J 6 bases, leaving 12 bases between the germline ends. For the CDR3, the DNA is TGTGCCTGGAGGGGGGCCCCGGCTCAGCCCCAGCATTTT. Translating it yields CAWRGAPAQPQHF.

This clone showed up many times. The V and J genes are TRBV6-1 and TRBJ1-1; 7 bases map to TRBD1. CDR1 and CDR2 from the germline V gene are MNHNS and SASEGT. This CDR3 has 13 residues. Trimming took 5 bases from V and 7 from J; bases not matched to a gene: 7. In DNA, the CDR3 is TGTGCCAGCAGTCGACAACGGGACAGTGAAGCTTTCTTT. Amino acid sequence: CASSRQRDSEAFF.